This record looks at one T cell receptor (beta chain) sequence and its context. Its antigen is undetermined. These data belong to a study of Siglec-9 on CD8 T cells in melanoma. Whole-study results and caveats: Siglec-9 reportedly marks and regulates an effector memory CD8+ T-cell subset apparently accumulating in melanoma tumors.

TCRdb's copy holds only in-frame clones and misses some; the assay was immunoSEQ multiplex PCR. The profile shows around 39,000 clones, approximately 84% of them singletons. Trimming took off 5 bases at V and 6 bases at J, with 14 bases between the two ends. In germline, CDR1 is SGHVS, CDR2 FNYEAQ. The CDR3 sequence is 14 residues long. The chain recombines TRBV7-6 with TRBJ2-1; TRBD2 might be the D (5 bases). The specimen was Siglec-9- CD8+ T cells sorted from blood. This receptor was identified in a human donor in good health. For the CDR3, the DNA is TGTGCCAGCAGCACCCCTGGACTTACCAATGAGCAGTTCTTC. Residues: CASSTPGLTNEQFF.